Presented here are 14 T cell receptor beta chains from one specimen sequenced in a study of PD-1 and CTLA-4 blockade in melanoma. Measured with immunoSEQ multiplex PCR; TCRdb has only the in-frame clones, and not every one. There are 20,000 to 25,000 clones in the sample; approximately 88% occur only once, and around 7.6% lies in the top ten. Here the sequenced sample was CD8+ T cells from peripheral blood, taken before anti-PD-1 treatment. The receptor source for this set is a human donor with melanoma.

This clone was seen only once. The V gene is TRBV3-1 (or the pseudogene TRBV3-2), the J gene TRBJ1-2; D is unresolved. The germline CDR1 and CDR2 sequences are LGHDT and YNNKEL (reference sequence). This CDR3 is 16 amino acids long. The germline V and J ends were trimmed by 0 bases and 6 bases, with 17 bases remaining between them. The CDR3 is CASSQEDGKAGDGYTF. The CDR3 DNA sequence: TGTGCCAGCAGCCAAGAAGATGGGAAGGCCGGGGATGGCTACACCTTC.

This clone showed up just once. The chain recombines TRBV14 with TRBJ2-7; D unclear. CDR1 SGHDN and CDR2 FVKESK come from the germline V gene. This CDR3 is 12 amino acids long. Trimming removed 1 base from V and 3 bases from J, with 4 bases in between. Here the CDR3 reads CASSQVFYEQYF. CDR3 DNA sequence: TGTGCCAGCAGCCAAGTTTTCTACGAGCAGTACTTC.

The chain has TRBV29-1 and TRBJ2-3, with a tentative D call TRBD2 (7 bases). CDR3 length: 16 amino acids. CDR1 and CDR2 (germline): SQVTM, ANQGSEA. Trimming left V 3 bases short and J 4 bases short, with 20 bases between. This chain's CDR3 is CSVDHGWGGLADTQYF. The CDR3 region has the DNA TGCAGCGTTGACCACGGATGGGGGGGGCTCGCAGATACGCAGTATTTT.

The CDR3 protein is CSVAGTGSYNEQFF. The CDR3 nucleotides are TGCAGCGTGGCCGGGACAGGCTCCTACAATGAGCAGTTCTTC. The J gene is TRBJ2-1, the V gene TRBV29-1, with TRBD1 matching 8 bases. This CDR3 contains 14 residues. Germline V gene lookup returns CDR1 SQVTM and CDR2 ANQGSEA. Trimming removed 6 bases from V and 0 bases from J; junction bases left unmatched: 4.

This chain links TRBV19 with TRBJ2-1; 8 positions match TRBD2. V lost 5 bases to trimming and J lost 6 bases; unmatched junction nucleotides: 9. CDR3 size: 15 residues. Per the germline V gene, CDR1 is LNHDA and CDR2 is SQIVND (reference sequence). The CDR3 here is CASSPTGGGSNEQFF. CDR3 DNA: TGTGCCAGTAGTCCCACTGGCGGGGGGAGCAATGAGCAGTTCTTC.

The gene calls are TRBV6-5 and TRBJ2-7, with 8 positions matching TRBD2. Per the germline V gene, CDR1 is MNHEY and CDR2 is SVGAGI. The CDR3 contains 14 residues. The V segment lost 2 bases and the J segment 3 bases; nucleotides outside the gene matches: 3. The CDR3 DNA reads as TGTGCCAGCAGTTACGAACGGGGGGGCTACGAGCAGTACTTC. It is translated as CASSYERGGYEQYF.

The chain recombines TRBV28 with TRBJ1-2; 7 bases map to TRBD1. J gave up 4 bases and V 5 bases, and 4 bases lay outside the gene matches. Germline CDR1 is MDHEN and CDR2 is SYDVKM. This CDR3 is 13 amino acids long. The CDR3 is CASSLGTVYGYTF. DNA of the CDR3: TGTGCCAGCAGTCTCGGGACAGTCTATGGCTACACCTTC.

The CDR3 DNA follows: TGCGCCAGCAGCCTCACGCCGGAGGCTACTAATGAAAAACTGTTTTTT. This gives the protein CASSLTPEATNEKLFF. The V gene is TRBV4-1, the J gene TRBJ1-4; D is unresolved. The CDR3 length is 16 residues. Germline V gives CDR1 MGHRA, CDR2 YSYEKL. The ends were cut back, 4 bases at V and 2 bases at J, with 14 bases in the middle.

The chain employs TRBV11-2 and TRBJ2-3, with D perhaps being TRBD1 or TRBD2 (5 bases each). The CDR3 contains 15 residues. Germline V gene lookup returns CDR1 SGHAT and CDR2 FQNNGV. Trimming removed 5 bases at V and 2 bases at J, with 14 bases between. The CDR3 loop is CASSPIGTPTDTQYF. For the CDR3, the DNA is TGTGCCAGCAGCCCCATTGGGACCCCCACAGATACGCAGTATTTT.

V and J are TRBV7-3 and TRBJ2-1; no clear D. With 2 bases removed from V and 5 bases from J, the gap between germline ends came to 10 bases. This CDR3 contains 14 residues. Germline loops: CDR1 SGHTA, CDR2 FQGTGA. The CDR3 nucleotides read TGTGCCAGCAGCTTATTCTCCGGAGACAATGAGCAGTTCTTC. Amino acids: CASSLFSGDNEQFF.

This clone was seen just once. The rearrangement joins TRBV19 to TRBJ2-3; a weak D match, TRBD1 (5 bases). V was trimmed by 8 bases and J by 0 bases, leaving 6 bases between them. Looked up from germline, CDR1 is LNHDA and CDR2 is SQIVND (reference sequence). CDR3 size: 12 residues. CDR3 in amino acids: CASSGSTDTQYF. CDR3 in DNA: TGTGCCAGTTCAGGGAGCACAGATACGCAGTATTTT.

The chain couples TRBV15 to TRBJ1-1; the match to TRBD1 covers 10 bases. CDR1 is LNHNV and CDR2 is YYDKDF in the germline V gene (reference sequence). V was clipped by 9 bases and J by 11 bases; unmatched bases: 15. The CDR3 consists of 14 residues. CDR3 DNA: TGTGCCACACGACAACCGGGGACAGGGGCCAAGGCTTTCTTT. It encodes CATRQPGTGAKAFF.

The chain carries TRBV28 and TRBJ2-3, with D perhaps TRBD2 (6 bases). Germline V gives CDR1 MDHEN, CDR2 SYDVKM. The V and J ends lost 9 bases and 2 bases respectively, with 18 bases between them. The CDR3 has 15 amino acids. CDR3 sequence reads: CASFRGVAVTDTQYF. The CDR3, as DNA: TGTGCCAGTTTTCGGGGAGTAGCGGTCACAGATACGCAGTATTTT.

V gene TRBV4-2 combines with J gene TRBJ2-7, with TRBD2 matching 9 bases. This CDR3 is 16 amino acids long. The germline gives CDR1 LGHNA, CDR2 YNFKEQ. The trim removed 0 bases at V and 2 bases at J, leaving 5 bases unmatched. CDR3 residues: CASSQDRASGTYEQYF. The CDR3 DNA reads TGTGCCAGCAGCCAAGATCGGGCTAGCGGGACCTACGAGCAGTACTTC.